Below are 10 T cell receptor beta chains sequenced from a single sample in a study of T cells in pancreatic ductal adenocarcinoma. Sequencing was performed with immunoSEQ multiplex PCR; in TCRdb, only in-frame clones are kept and a portion is missing. This sample has almost 5,500 clones; approximately 65% occur once, and the top ten carry approximately 8.3%. The selected patients with pancreatic ductal adenocarcinoma had surgery but no neoadjuvant therapy. Input material: pancreatic tumor tissue. Receptor source: a human donor with pancreatic ductal adenocarcinoma.

V is TRBV10-3 and J is TRBJ2-1, with a tentative D call TRBD2 (6 bases). The CDR3 totals 16 residues. From germline, CDR1 is ENHRY and CDR2 SYGVKD. Trimming pared 4 bases from V and 7 bases from J, leaving 20 bases between. CDR3 sequence reads: CAISANGAGTGNEQFF. The CDR3 DNA is TGTGCCATCAGTGCGAACGGGGCGGGAACGGGGAATGAGCAGTTCTTC.

V gene TRBV6-1 combines with J gene TRBJ2-5; 9 positions agree with TRBD1. The CDR3 extends over 17 amino acids. Germline CDR1 and CDR2: MNHNS and SASEGT. The junction had 7 bases not matched to a gene; V was cut back by 1 base and J by 1 base. CDR3 in DNA: TGTGCCAGCAGTGAAGGCTGGAACAGGGGGCCCCAAGAGACCCAGTACTTC. This codes for CASSEGWNRGPQETQYF.

The chain has TRBV29-1 and TRBJ2-3, with TRBD2 matching over 8 bases. V was clipped by 3 bases and J by 3 bases; unmatched bases: 8. CDR1 and CDR2 from the germline V gene are SQVTM and ANQGSEA. This CDR3 is 15 amino acids long. CDR3 in amino acids: CSVDGEAGGTDTQYF. Written as DNA, the CDR3 is TGCAGCGTTGACGGGGAGGCGGGGGGAACAGATACGCAGTATTTT.

The chain carries TRBV4-3 and TRBJ1-5; 7 nucleotides align to TRBD1. J lost 6 bases, V lost 0 bases, and 5 bases had no gene match. CDR1 is LGHNA, CDR2 YSLEER, per germline. This CDR3 has 15 amino acids. The CDR3 loop reads CASSQDQTGVQPQHF. CDR3 sequence (DNA): TGCGCCAGCAGCCAAGATCAAACAGGGGTTCAGCCCCAGCATTTT.

The chain has TRBV2 and TRBJ2-7; 11 nucleotides agree with TRBD1. J was trimmed by 4 bases and V by 8 bases; bases with no gene match: 4. CDR3 length: 13 amino acids. The germline gives CDR1 SNHLY, CDR2 FYNNEI. The CDR3 sequence is CASDGQGAYEQYF. The DNA of the CDR3 is TGTGCCAGCGATGGACAGGGGGCTTACGAGCAGTACTTC.

This clone was found a few times. This sequence joins TRBV2 and TRBJ1-6, with TRBD1 matching over 7 bases. Looked up from germline, CDR1 is SNHLY and CDR2 is FYNNEI. The J segment lost 10 bases and the V segment lost 1 base, leaving 10 bases of the junction unmatched. The CDR3 runs 16 residues. The CDR3 reads CASSEGFGGGGSPLHF. In nucleotides, the CDR3 is TGTGCCAGCAGTGAAGGGTTCGGAGGGGGCGGATCACCCCTCCACTTT.

This chain connects TRBV10-3 to TRBJ2-2; D not certain. Germline loops: CDR1 ENHRY, CDR2 SYGVKD. The CDR3 totals 11 residues. V was shortened by 7 bases and J by 7 bases, with 7 bases between the two germline ends. The CDR3 reads CAITRGGELFF. The CDR3 bases are TGTGCCATCACGCGAGGCGGGGAGCTGTTTTTT.

The chain recombines TRBV9 with TRBJ2-7; D might be TRBD1 (7 bases). The CDR3 length is 15 residues. V was shortened by 2 bases and J by 8 bases, with 20 bases between the two germline ends. Germline CDR1 and CDR2: SGDLS and YYNGEE. In DNA form, the CDR3 reads TGTGCCAGCAGCGTGCGGGAAGGGACAGATAACCAGCAGTACTTC. Translated: CASSVREGTDNQQYF.

V usage is TRBV7-2 and J usage is TRBJ2-5; tentatively, D is TRBD2 (6 bases). Between the trimmed V and J ends, which lost 4 bases and 2 bases, there was a span of 11 bases. The CDR3 runs 14 residues. Germline V gene sequence: CDR1 SGHTA, CDR2 FQGNSA. CDR3 residues: CASSSTRSQETQYF. In nucleotides, the CDR3 is TGTGCCAGCAGCTCGACTAGAAGTCAAGAGACCCAGTACTTC.

This clone has more than one count but fewer than ten. The CDR3 here is CASSLDPGVGQPQHF. The CDR3 DNA is TGTGCCAGCAGCTTAGATCCAGGGGTTGGTCAGCCCCAGCATTTT. The chain combines TRBV7-8 with TRBJ1-5, with D possibly being TRBD1 (6 bases). The CDR3 spans 15 residues. V was cut by 1 base and J by 6 bases, with 13 bases left in between. Per the germline V gene, CDR1 is SGHVS and CDR2 is FQNEAQ.